This T cell receptor beta chain was sequenced in a study of blood T cell repertoires in COVID-19. Study members were between about 18 and 95 years old and lived in 20 to 25 US regions. Assignments of participants to cohorts depended upon their own reported clinical history. Authors' methods: Reference gene primer amplification gave nucleated cell count estimates. TCRdb keeps only in-frame clones here, not all; method: immunoSEQ multiplex PCR. For V, J and clone size, that table is used; D and trimming come from the DNA. The sample gives under 400,000 clones, over 75% of which show up once; approximately 1.9% is in the top ten. The sequence was obtained from a man aged 40-49 years in a cohort exposed to, infected with or recovered from COVID-19 (not recorded which). The source material was PBMCs or T cells enriched from blood (not recorded which).

The chain's CDR3 is CASSAGLFNTGELFF. As DNA, the CDR3 is TGTGCCAGCAGCGCGGGACTCTTCAACACCGGGGAGCTGTTTTTT. V usage is TRBV9 and J usage is TRBJ2-2; weak D call: TRBD2 (6 bases). The length of the CDR3 is 15 residues. Germline V gene data show CDR1 as SGDLS and CDR2 as YYNGEE. Trimming pared 3 bases from V and 2 bases from J, leaving 11 bases between.